The source of this T cell receptor (beta chain) is a study of beta chain features in type 1 diabetes. The study's findings and limits: Patients with Type 1 diabetes showed moderately but significantly shorter TCRB CDR3s in all four CD4+ subsets. Insertions at VDJ junctions were less frequent in type 1 diabetes patients. These patients also deleted more nucleotides at the same junctions. Any HLA effect on TCRB rearrangement was left unresolved by small sub-analyses.

V shed 6 bases and J shed 2 bases, with 13 bases lying between them. CDR1 and CDR2 from the germline V gene are MDHEN and SYDVKM. This CDR3 contains 14 residues. Post-sort purity exceeded 98% for all sorted populations. A word on this clone: Its specificity is unknown.

Expressed TCRB transcripts were sequenced because the entire RNA isolate underwent reverse transcription. Sequenced by immunoSEQ multiplex PCR; TCRdb stores in-frame clones only, minus some. The table includes some 500,000 clones, 11% detected once. This receptor was identified in a woman under 30 in good health. The rearrangement links TRBV28 to TRBJ2-5; D not certain. The sequencing sample was made of naive CD4+ T cells from blood. As DNA, the CDR3 is TGTGCCAGCAGGCCACATCGGGCACAAGAGACCCAGTACTTC. Translation: CASRPHRAQETQYF.